This TCR beta chain was captured by sequencing in a study of CD8+ T cells in alopecia areata. Overall study: Treated individuals took tofacitinib by mouth, 5 to 10 mg twice daily.

It was cDNA, reverse transcribed from extracted RNA, that served as the sequencing template. Produced via immunoSEQ multiplex PCR; TCRdb's table is partial and in-frame only. There are about 200,000 clones in the sample; about three fifths occur only once, and roughly 0.47% lies in the top ten. V trimming: 4 bases; J trimming: 0 bases; junction bases outside the gene matches: 9. CDR3 size: 16 residues. The germline V gene has CDR1 SEHNR and CDR2 FQNEAQ (reference sequence). General observations from the study: Lesional scalp exceeded normal scalp in clonality, especially in alopecia totalis/universalis.

With respect to this clone: Its antigen is undetermined.

The genes are TRBV7-9 and TRBJ2-7, with TRBD1 identical over 7 bases. The clonotype originates from a human donor with alopecia areata. The source was CD4+ T cells sorted from blood, collected at week 0. The CDR3 nucleotides read TGTGCCAGCAGCTCCACCTATGGGACAGACTCCTACGAGCAGTACTTC. It specifies CASSSTYGTDSYEQYF.